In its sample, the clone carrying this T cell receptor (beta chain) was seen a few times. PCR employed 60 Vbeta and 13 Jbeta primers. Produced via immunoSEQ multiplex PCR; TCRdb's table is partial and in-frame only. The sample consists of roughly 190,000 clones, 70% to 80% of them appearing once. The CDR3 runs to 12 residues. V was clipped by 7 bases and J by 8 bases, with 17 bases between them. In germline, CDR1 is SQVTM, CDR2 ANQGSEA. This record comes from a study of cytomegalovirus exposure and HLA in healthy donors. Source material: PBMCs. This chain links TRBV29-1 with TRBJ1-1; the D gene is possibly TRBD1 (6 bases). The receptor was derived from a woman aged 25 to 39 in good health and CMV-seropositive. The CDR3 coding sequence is TGCAGCGCTATGATATGGGGGCAGGAAGCTTTCTTT. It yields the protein CSAMIWGQEAFF.